These 29 T cell receptor beta chains were sequenced from one sample in a study of blood T cell repertoires in COVID-19. Sequencing was performed with immunoSEQ multiplex PCR; in TCRdb, only in-frame clones are kept and a portion is missing. The data show more than 110,000 clones, about 84% seen once. The sample comprised peripheral blood. Receptor source: a woman aged 80 or over in a cohort sampled during active or convalescent COVID-19.

The chain recombines TRBV4-1 with TRBJ1-2, with unresolved D. CDR1 MGHRA and CDR2 YSYEKL come from the germline V gene. With 4 bases removed from V and 2 bases from J, the gap between germline ends came to 20 bases. CDR3 length: 17 amino acids. The CDR3 DNA follows: TGCGCCAGCAGCCCATTCACCCGGGGAAGTGAAAACTATGGCTACACCTTC. It encodes CASSPFTRGSENYGYTF.

The V call is TRBV18, the J call TRBJ2-4, with 7 positions matching TRBD1. CDR3 length: 17 residues. Germline CDR1 is KGHSH and CDR2 is LQKENI. V trimming: 5 bases; J trimming: 0 bases; junction bases outside the gene matches: 10. This CDR3 is CASSAYSGGLAKNIQYF. The CDR3 region has the DNA TGTGCCAGCTCAGCTTATTCAGGGGGATTAGCCAAAAACATTCAGTACTTC.

This chain links TRBV18 with TRBJ2-5, with 13 bases matching TRBD2. Per germline, CDR1 KGHSH and CDR2 LQKENI. V was pared by 4 bases and J by 2 bases, with 10 bases of the junction left unmatched. This CDR3 region has 18 residues. The CDR3: CASSRDELAGGLQETQYF. CDR3 nucleotide sequence: TGTGCCAGCTCACGAGATGAACTAGCGGGGGGGTTACAAGAGACCCAGTACTTC.

This clone was seen a handful of times. DNA for the CDR3: TGTGCCAGCAGTTTGGCTGGTGGGACTTCCTACGAGCAGTACGTC. Encoded protein: CASSLAGGTSYEQYV. J is TRBJ2-7 and V is TRBV28; tentative D call: TRBD2 (6 bases). Germline loops: CDR1 MDHEN, CDR2 SYDVKM. CDR3 size: 15 residues. V was pared by 3 bases and J by 1 base, with 13 bases between.

The chain recombines TRBV2 with TRBJ1-6; 9 positions match TRBD1. The CDR3 is 15 amino acids. Germline V lookup: CDR1 SNHLY, CDR2 FYNNEI. V lost 5 bases, J lost 8 bases, and 7 bases stayed unmatched. In nucleotides, the CDR3 is TGTGCCAGCAGTCCTCCGGGACAGGGAGATTCACCCCTCCACTTT. It encodes CASSPPGQGDSPLHF.

This clone showed up just a few times. The chain recombines TRBV2 with TRBJ2-7, with TRBD1 identical over 7 bases. Germline V gene sequence: CDR1 SNHLY, CDR2 FYNNEI. The CDR3 is 14 residues long. The V segment lost 4 bases and the J segment 4 bases; nucleotides outside the gene matches: 7. The chain's CDR3 is CASSALTGWYEQYF. In DNA form, the CDR3 reads TGTGCCAGCAGTGCCTTGACAGGGTGGTACGAGCAGTACTTC.

This clone has just one count. This chain links TRBV7-3 with TRBJ2-5, with 8 bases identical to TRBD1. This CDR3 spans 16 amino acids. Unmatched junction bases numbered 7, after V lost 4 bases and J lost 0 bases. Germline CDR1 SGHTA, CDR2 FQGTGA. CDR3 sequence reads: CASSSNPGGNQETQYF. CDR3 DNA sequence: TGTGCCAGCAGCTCAAACCCAGGGGGCAACCAAGAGACCCAGTACTTC.

This clone was detected once. The chain links TRBV6-5 to TRBJ2-2, with 8 bases matching TRBD2. CDR1 and CDR2 from the germline V gene are MNHEY and SVGAGI. V trimming: 6 bases; J trimming: 5 bases; junction bases outside the gene matches: 8. The CDR3 has 15 amino acids. This CDR3 is CASRGTGGETGELFF. Here the CDR3 DNA reads TGTGCCAGCAGGGGGACCGGGGGGGAAACCGGGGAGCTGTTTTTT.

The V gene is TRBV4-3, the J gene TRBJ1-4; possible D gene TRBD1, 5 bases. Germline V lookup: CDR1 LGHNA, CDR2 YSLEER. The germline V and J ends were trimmed by 0 bases and 8 bases, with 13 bases remaining between them. The CDR3 length is 15 residues. The chain's CDR3 is CASSQDGGVGEKLFF. The CDR3 DNA sequence: TGCGCCAGCAGCCAAGATGGAGGGGTGGGGGAAAAACTGTTTTTT.

The chain recombines TRBV30 with TRBJ1-5; 12 bases match TRBD1. The CDR3 consists of 14 residues. V lost 5 bases, J lost 7 bases, and 6 bases stayed unmatched. Germline lookup yields CDR1 GTSNPN and CDR2 SVGIG (reference sequence). The DNA of the CDR3 is TGTGCCTGGGGGGGACAGGGGGCCTGGCAGCCCCAGCATTTT. Translated, it gives CAWGGQGAWQPQHF.

V is TRBV5-6 and J is TRBJ1-5; 8 bases are shared with TRBD1. CDR1 and CDR2 (germline): SGHDT, YYEEEE. This CDR3 has 15 residues. The trim removed 3 bases at V and 2 bases at J, leaving 4 bases unmatched. CDR3 bases: TGTGCCAGCAGCTGGACAGGGCCGGGCAATCAGCCCCAGCATTTT. Its protein is CASSWTGPGNQPQHF.

The chain recombines TRBV5-1 with TRBJ2-1; D not resolved. Germline lookup yields CDR1 SGHRS and CDR2 YFSETQ. The V end was cut by 0 bases, the J end by 9 bases, with 7 bases between. The CDR3 contains 12 residues. The CDR3 nucleotides are TGCGCCAGCAGCTTGGCCACTGGTGAGCAGTTCTTC. Translated, it gives CASSLATGEQFF.

The chain employs TRBV19 and TRBJ2-3; 10 positions agree with TRBD2. The CDR3 has 14 residues. With V trimmed by 4 bases and J by 4 bases, 2 bases remained unmatched. The V gene's germline CDR1 is LNHDA and CDR2 SQIVND (reference sequence). CDR3 in amino acids: CASSTLAGADTQYF. CDR3 nucleotide sequence: TGTGCCAGTAGTACCCTAGCGGGGGCAGATACGCAGTATTTT.

The chain carries TRBV10-3 and TRBJ1-1; D uncertain. The CDR3 runs 14 residues. V lost 4 bases and J 0 bases, leaving 9 bases between the germline ends. Germline CDR1 is ENHRY and CDR2 is SYGVKD. The CDR3 nucleotides are TGTGCCATCAGTGTGACAATCATGAACACTGAAGCTTTCTTT. Its protein product is CAISVTIMNTEAFF.

J is TRBJ1-2 and V is TRBV29-1; D uncertain. The CDR3 sequence is 13 residues long. Germline V gene lookup returns CDR1 SQVTM and CDR2 ANQGSEA. Trimming shortened V by 1 base and J by 0 bases, and 6 bases separated the two germline ends. CDR3 coding DNA: TGCAGCGTTGAAGTGGTAGCTAACTATGGCTACACCTTC. As protein: CSVEVVANYGYTF.

The chain has TRBV28 and TRBJ1-1; no clear D gene. The germline V gene has CDR1 MDHEN and CDR2 SYDVKM. The CDR3 is 15 residues long. The V and J ends lost 6 bases and 3 bases respectively, with 17 bases between them. The CDR3 nucleotides are TGTGCCAGCAGCCCGGGAGGGCAAGCGTACACTGAAGCTTTCTTT. Translation: CASSPGGQAYTEAFF.

The rearrangement uses TRBV12-3 or TRBV12-4 and TRBJ1-1, with no clear D. This CDR3 spans 13 amino acids. V lost 1 base and J 1 base, leaving 4 bases between the germline ends. CDR3 coding DNA: TGTGCCAGCAGTTTAGGCGGGAACACTGAAGCTTTCTTT. It codes for CASSLGGNTEAFF.

The genes are TRBV27 and TRBJ1-2; D is unclear. The CDR3 loop spans 13 amino acids. V dropped 3 bases and J dropped 7 bases, with 12 bases sitting between them. Germline CDR1 reads MNHEY; CDR2 reads SMNVEV (reference sequence). The CDR3 DNA follows: TGTGCCAGCAGTTTCCGGGAAAGATTTGGCTACACCTTC. This gives the protein CASSFRERFGYTF.

The CDR3: CASSWPAGGKTQYF. The CDR3 DNA is TGTGCCAGCAGCTGGCCAGCGGGGGGGAAGACCCAGTACTTC. The V and J genes are TRBV5-4 and TRBJ2-5; 10 nucleotides line up with TRBD2. The germline V gene encodes CDR1 SGHNT and CDR2 YYREEE (reference sequence). V lost 3 bases and J lost 6; bases outside the gene matches: 5. This CDR3 contains 14 residues.

This clone has a single count. The chain recombines TRBV6-6 with TRBJ1-5; a possible D gene is TRBD1 (5 bases). Trimming left V 6 bases short and J 5 bases short, with 14 bases between. The germline V gene encodes CDR1 MNHNY and CDR2 SVGAGI (reference sequence). CDR3 length: 14 residues. CDR3 amino acids: CASRMQGGDQPQHF. The CDR3 DNA follows: TGTGCCAGCAGGATGCAGGGTGGCGATCAGCCCCAGCATTTT.

This clone was observed a handful of times. The genes are TRBV18 and TRBJ1-1, with D unresolved. V gave up 3 bases and J gave up 0 bases, with 8 bases separating them. This CDR3 has 14 amino acids. Germline CDR1 reads KGHSH; CDR2 reads LQKENI. The CDR3 reads CASSPVRLNTEAFF. CDR3 in DNA: TGTGCCAGCTCACCGGTGCGGTTGAACACTGAAGCTTTCTTT.

The chain has TRBV7-2 and TRBJ1-6, with no clear D. Germline V gene data show CDR1 as SGHTA and CDR2 as FQGNSA. The CDR3 runs 13 residues. V was clipped by 5 bases and J by 7 bases, with 9 bases between them. This CDR3 is CASSVATNSPLHF. CDR3 coding DNA: TGTGCCAGCAGCGTTGCTACCAATTCACCCCTCCACTTT.

The gene calls are TRBV7-2 and TRBJ2-1; 8 bases align to TRBD2. Germline V gene lookup returns CDR1 SGHTA and CDR2 FQGNSA. V lost 0 bases and J lost 9; bases outside the gene matches: 4. The CDR3 totals 14 residues. This CDR3 reads CASSLASGEAEQFF. For the CDR3, the DNA is TGTGCCAGCAGCTTAGCTAGCGGGGAGGCTGAGCAGTTCTTC.

This chain joins TRBV5-5 and TRBJ1-1; weak D call: TRBD1 (5 bases). V lost 3 bases and J 6 bases, leaving 18 bases between the germline ends. The CDR3 is 15 residues long. Germline V gene sequence: CDR1 SGHKS, CDR2 YYEKEE (reference sequence). CDR3 in amino acids: CASSSNPHIGAEAFF. DNA for the CDR3: TGTGCCAGCAGCTCAAACCCGCATATAGGGGCTGAAGCTTTCTTT.

V gene TRBV7-9 combines with J gene TRBJ1-4; D might be TRBD1 (5 bases). Trimming shortened V by 6 bases and J by 7 bases, and 12 bases separated the two germline ends. Germline V CDR1 and CDR2: SEHNR, FQNEAQ (reference sequence). The CDR3 loop spans 13 amino acids. The DNA for the CDR3 is TGTGCCAGCAGACCAGGGACTCTTGAAAAACTGTTTTTT. Translation gives CASRPGTLEKLFF.

The J gene is TRBJ2-7, the V gene TRBV6-6; tentative D call: TRBD1 (5 bases). The germline CDR1 and CDR2 sequences are MNHNY and SVGAGI (reference sequence). The CDR3 extends over 13 amino acids. V was trimmed by 6 bases and J by 0 bases, leaving 9 bases between them. The CDR3 loop is CASSPDSSYEQYV. The CDR3 DNA sequence: TGTGCCAGCAGCCCTGACAGCTCCTACGAGCAGTACGTC.

This chain connects TRBV7-9 to TRBJ2-1; TRBD1 aligns across 7 bases. The CDR3 covers 13 residues. V lost 6 bases and J lost 6; bases outside the gene matches: 5. The germline gives CDR1 SEHNR, CDR2 FQNEAQ (reference sequence). CDR3 nucleotides: TGTGCCAGCAGTTATGGACAGGTCAATGAGCAGTTCTTC. This translates into CASSYGQVNEQFF.

The chain is built from TRBV5-1 and TRBJ1-1; 8 nucleotides agree with TRBD1. J lost 1 base, V lost 0 bases, and 5 bases had no gene match. The V gene's germline CDR1 is SGHRS and CDR2 YFSETQ. This CDR3 comprises 16 residues. The CDR3 sequence: CASSLDGDRGNTEAFF. CDR3 bases: TGCGCCAGCAGCTTGGATGGTGACAGGGGGAACACTGAAGCTTTCTTT.

The chain has TRBV18 and TRBJ2-1; TRBD2 aligns across 9 bases. There are 15 residues in the CDR3. J lost 6 bases, V lost 4 bases, and 7 bases had no gene match. CDR1 KGHSH and CDR2 LQKENI come from the germline V gene. CDR3 protein: CASSQLSLAGNEQFF. The CDR3 coding sequence is TGTGCCAGCTCACAACTATCACTAGCGGGCAATGAGCAGTTCTTC.